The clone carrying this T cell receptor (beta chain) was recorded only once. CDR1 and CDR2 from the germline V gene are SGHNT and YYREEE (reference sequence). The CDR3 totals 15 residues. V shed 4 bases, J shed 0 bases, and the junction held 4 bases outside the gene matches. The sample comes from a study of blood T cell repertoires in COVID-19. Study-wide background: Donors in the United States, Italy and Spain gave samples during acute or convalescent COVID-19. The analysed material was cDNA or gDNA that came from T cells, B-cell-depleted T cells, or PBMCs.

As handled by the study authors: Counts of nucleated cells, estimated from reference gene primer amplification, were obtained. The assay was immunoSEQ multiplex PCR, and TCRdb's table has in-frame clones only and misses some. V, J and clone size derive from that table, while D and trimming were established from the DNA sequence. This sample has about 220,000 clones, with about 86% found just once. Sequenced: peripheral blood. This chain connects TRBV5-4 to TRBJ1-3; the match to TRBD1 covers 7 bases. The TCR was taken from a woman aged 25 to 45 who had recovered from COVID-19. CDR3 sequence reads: CASSRGGPSGNTIYF. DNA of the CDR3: TGTGCCAGCAGCCGAGGGGGCCCCTCTGGAAACACCATATATTTT. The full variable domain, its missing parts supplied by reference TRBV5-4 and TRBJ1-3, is ETGVTQSPTHLIKTRGQQVTLRCSSQSGHNTVSWYQQALGQGPQFIFQYYREEENGRGNFPPRFSGLQFPNYSSELNVNALELDDSALYLCASSRGGPSGNTIYFGEGSWLTVV.